The rows below give T cell receptor beta chains drawn from one sample of a study of long-term antiretroviral therapy in people with HIV. Sequenced by immunoSEQ multiplex PCR; TCRdb stores in-frame clones only, minus some. The data show some 22,000 clones, around 86% seen once. The specimen comprised unsorted PBMCs, sampled 0.4 years after starting antiretroviral therapy. These receptors came from a man aged 50-59 years with HIV. Both conserved end residues are part of each CDR3. Fields, in order: J gene, clone size, V gene, D gene, CDR3 DNA, CDR3 protein. D genes are given only for firm matches. Size tells how often a clone was seen (once, few, many) or the class of an expanded clone, and some rows leave it out.

TRBJ1-1 | - | TRBV29-1 | TRBD1 | TGCAGCGTCCGCTCGACAGGGGGCAACACTGAAGCTTTCTTT | CSVRSTGGNTEAFF
TRBJ2-3 | once | TRBV27 | - | TGTGCCAGCAGTTGGACACCCGAGGGTTACACAGATACGCAGTATTTT | CASSWTPEGYTDTQYF
TRBJ2-5 | - | TRBV4-1 | - | TGCGCCAGCAGCCAAGCCTTTGACAGGCAATCGACCCAGTACTTC | CASSQAFDRQSTQYF
TRBJ1-2 | once | TRBV28 | - | TGTGCCAGCACCCTGGGGGGGACGGATGGCTACACCTTC | CASTLGGTDGYTF
TRBJ1-5 | - | TRBV9 | TRBD1 | TGTGCCAGCAGCGTTAGTGAGGGGGCAGGTCAGCCCCAGCATTTT | CASSVSEGAGQPQHF
TRBJ2-5 | - | TRBV6-5 | - | TGTGCCAGCAGTTACTCGTCAACAGCGCAAGAGACCCAGTACTTC | CASSYSSTAQETQYF
TRBJ1-2 | once | TRBV6-5 | - | TGTGCCAGCAGTTCGCCCGACCGGGACGGTGGGTATGGCTACACCTTC | CASSSPDRDGGYGYTF
TRBJ1-2 | - | TRBV2 | TRBD1 | TGTGCCAGCAGTGACAGGGGGCTTAACTATGGCTACACCTTC | CASSDRGLNYGYTF
TRBJ1-4 | - | TRBV6-1 | - | TGTGCCAGCGGCCCCTTGGGCAGGGAAGAAAAACTGTTTTTT | CASGPLGREEKLFF
TRBJ2-7 | - | TRBV5-1 | - | TGCGCCAGCAGCTTTTCAGGGAAGGACGAGCAGTACTTC | CASSFSGKDEQYF
TRBJ2-2 | - | TRBV7-9 | - | TGTGCCAGCAGCTTAACTCTCCAGGGATGGACCGGGGAGCTGTTTTTT | CASSLTLQGWTGELFF
TRBJ2-5 | - | TRBV15 | - | TGTGCCACCAGCAGCCGACGACTTCCTCAAGAGACCCAGTACTTC | CATSSRRLPQETQYF
TRBJ2-7 | few | TRBV5-1 | - | TGCGCCAGCAGCAGGCCGGACGGCGTCGGTGAGCAGTACTTC | CASSRPDGVGEQYF
TRBJ1-1 | - | TRBV19 | - | TGTGCCAGTAGTATAGGGATCGGGGGGCCGAACACTGAAGCTTTCTTT | CASSIGIGGPNTEAFF
TRBJ1-6 | - | TRBV5-1 | - | TGCGCCAGCAGCTTGGAGCCCAGGTCGAATTCACCCCTCCACTTT | CASSLEPRSNSPLHF
TRBJ2-3 | - | TRBV5-1 | TRBD2 | TGCGCCAGCAGCCCGACTAGCGGGGGGCAAACAGATACGCAGTATTTT | CASSPTSGGQTDTQYF
TRBJ2-7 | - | TRBV6-5 | - | TGTGCCAGCAGTTACTCACCTTTTCGACGGGCCGTCGAGCAGTACTTC | CASSYSPFRRAVEQYF
TRBJ2-7 | - | TRBV28 | - | TGTGCCAGCAGTTTGATCCCCGGACAGCCACCCTACGAGCAGTACTTC | CASSLIPGQPPYEQYF
TRBJ1-3 | - | TRBV6-1 | - | TGTGCCAGCAGTGAACCCCAGGGGAGTCACACCATATATTTT | CASSEPQGSHTIYF
TRBJ2-1 | once | TRBV9 | TRBD1 | TGTGCCAGCAGCCCCGGATCGAAGGGGGCGGGTGAGCAGTTCTTC | CASSPGSKGAGEQFF
TRBJ2-7 | - | TRBV29-1 | - | TGCAGCGTTGCCGTCGGATCGGAGCAGTACTTC | CSVAVGSEQYF
TRBJ1-2 | - | TRBV30 | TRBD1 | TGTGCCTGGAGTGACCCCGGACAGGGGTTTGGCTACACCTTC | CAWSDPGQGFGYTF
TRBJ2-1 | - | TRBV4-1 | - | TGCGCCAGCAGCCGTCCCTCTTGGGATGAGCAGTTCTTC | CASSRPSWDEQFF
TRBJ2-3 | - | TRBV7-2 | - | TGTGCCAGCAGAGGTAGCTATAGTGGGGAGGCAGATACGCAGTATTTT | CASRGSYSGEADTQYF
TRBJ1-3 | - | TRBV6-1 | - | TGTGCCACCTTCATGGCCTCCTTTGGAAACACCATATATTTT | CATFMASFGNTIYF
TRBJ2-2 | - | TRBV7-3 | TRBD1 | TGTGCCAGCAGCTTAACGGGGGCACAGGGGGGGAACACCGGGGAGCTGTTTTTT | CASSLTGAQGGNTGELFF
TRBJ1-2 | - | TRBV19 | - | TGTGCCAGTAGTATCGAACCGGGTACGGACTATGGCTACACCTTC | CASSIEPGTDYGYTF
TRBJ2-7 | - | TRBV28 | TRBD1 | TGTGCCAGCAGTTTGGACAGGGGGTACGAGCAGTACTTC | CASSLDRGYEQYF
TRBJ1-1 | - | TRBV7-2 | - | TGTGCCAGCAGCACCCTGGGAAATCCCGAAGCTTTCTTT | CASSTLGNPEAFF
TRBJ2-7 | few | TRBV10-3 | TRBD1 | TGTGCCAGCCGGGACAGGGCCCCCTACGAGCAGTACTTC | CASRDRAPYEQYF
TRBJ2-5 | - | TRBV7-7 | TRBD2 | TGTGCTAGCAGCTTAAATCCAGCGGGGGGCCAAGAGACCCAGTACTTC | CASSLNPAGGQETQYF
TRBJ1-3 | - | TRBV5-4 | - | TGTGCCAGCAGCCCCGGCGTGGCGAGGGGAAACACCATATATTTT | CASSPGVARGNTIYF
TRBJ1-1 | - | TRBV27 | - | TGTGCCAGCAGCCCAGACTGGGGCACTGAAGCTTTCTTT | CASSPDWGTEAFF
TRBJ1-1 | - | TRBV7-9 | - | TGTGCCAGCAGTCTACTAGTGACAGCCCAACTCATGAACACTGAAGCTTTCTTT | CASSLLVTAQLMNTEAFF
TRBJ2-6 | - | TRBV7-2 | - | TGTGCCAGCTCGCGTGGGCGGGATGGGGCCAACGTCCTGACTTTC | CASSRGRDGANVLTF
TRBJ1-6 | - | TRBV30 | - | TGTGCCTGGATCCCCTCAGGGGCTTCGAGGAATTCACCCCTCCACTTT | CAWIPSGASRNSPLHF
TRBJ2-2 | - | TRBV7-3 | - | TGTGCCAGCAGCTTATGGGGGTCAAACACCGGGGAGCTGTTTTTT | CASSLWGSNTGELFF
TRBJ1-2 | - | TRBV29-1 | - | TGCAGCGCCGATAAGGGGGGTAACTATGGCTACACCTTC | CSADKGGNYGYTF
TRBJ2-2 | once | TRBV10-1 | - | TGCGCCAGCAGTGCTTCTCTTAACACCGGGGAGCTGTTTTTT | CASSASLNTGELFF
TRBJ2-3 | - | TRBV7-3 | TRBD2 | TGTGCCAGCAGCTTAGGAGGGGAGGGTACGCAGTATTTT | CASSLGGEGTQYF
TRBJ1-2 | few | TRBV9 | - | TGTGCCAGCAGCGTAGGTGACCCCTATGGCTACACCTTC | CASSVGDPYGYTF
TRBJ2-2 | - | TRBV7-8 | TRBD2 | TGTGCCAGCAGCCGTTTCACTAGCGGGGGTGGGGAGCTGTTTTTT | CASSRFTSGGGELFF
TRBJ1-3 | - | TRBV5-1 | - | TGCGCCAGCAGCTTGGAGAGGGCCCTATCTGGAAACACCATATATTTT | CASSLERALSGNTIYF
TRBJ1-2 | - | TRBV12-5 | - | TGTGCTAGTGGTTTGGAACCAGGGACCTATGGCTACACCTTC | CASGLEPGTYGYTF
TRBJ2-2 | few | TRBV15 | TRBD1 | TGTGCCACCAGCAGATCGGACAGGGGGGCCGGGGAGCTGTTTTTT | CATSRSDRGAGELFF
TRBJ2-7 | - | TRBV27 | - | TGTGCCAGCAGTTCATTAGCCCAGGGAGGATCCTACGAGCAGTACTTC | CASSSLAQGGSYEQYF
TRBJ1-1 | - | TRBV6-4 | - | TGTGCCAGCAGTGACGGCTCTCCTAACACTGAAGCTTTCTTT | CASSDGSPNTEAFF
TRBJ1-5 | - | TRBV29-1 | - | TGCAGCGTTGGGTCCGGGAATGGAAATCAGCCCCAGCATTTT | CSVGSGNGNQPQHF
TRBJ1-1 | - | TRBV5-1 | - | TGCGCCAGCAGCTTGGGAGCGGGCACTGAAGCTTTCTTT | CASSLGAGTEAFF
TRBJ1-1 | - | TRBV21-1 | - | TGTGCCAGCAGCGAAAAAGGCCCGGGACAGGGGGCGCCCACTGAAGCTTTCTTT | CASSEKGPGQGAPTEAFF
TRBJ2-1 | once | TRBV5-1 | TRBD2 | TGCGCCAGCAGCTTCTCTAGCGGGGTGGGGAACGAGCAGTTCTTC | CASSFSSGVGNEQFF
TRBJ1-2 | - | TRBV5-1 | TRBD1 | TGCGCCAGCACCTATTCGACAGGGAGTTATGGCTACACCTTC | CASTYSTGSYGYTF
TRBJ1-6 | - | TRBV7-9 | - | TGTGCCAGCAGCTTGGCGAGAGGGGACAATTCACCCCTCCACTTT | CASSLARGDNSPLHF
TRBJ2-3 | - | TRBV28 | TRBD1 | TGTGCCAGCAGGGCCGGACAGGGTCGGGCAGATACGCAGTATTTT | CASRAGQGRADTQYF
TRBJ2-1 | - | TRBV7-2 | - | TGTGCCAGCAGCGCCTTAAGGCCGTACAATGAGCAGTTCTTC | CASSALRPYNEQFF